This T cell receptor beta chain stems from a study of cytomegalovirus exposure and HLA in healthy donors. General study findings and limits: In an earlier analysis, about 87% or about 30%: the productive usage of most TCR beta V segments. Exclusion applied to some V segments, including TRBV6-2 and TRBV6-3, as they were indistinguishable. Evidence from a later analysis indicated that most CMV-associated TCR beta chains looked HLA-restricted.

A few counts support this clone. Its antigen is undetermined. PCR used 60 Vbeta primers and 13 Jbeta primers. Some clones are missing from TCRdb's copy, which holds only in-frame ones; the method was immunoSEQ multiplex PCR. This table holds fewer than 70,000 clones, more than 60% found once. V shed 0 bases, J shed 2 bases, and the junction held 6 bases outside the gene matches. Germline CDR1 reads MGHRA; CDR2 reads YSYEKL. This CDR3 comprises 16 residues. This receptor was identified in a male donor in good health and CMV-seropositive. Sequenced input: PBMCs. J is TRBJ2-7 and V is TRBV4-1; 8 bases match TRBD2. The CDR3 region has the DNA TGCGCCAGCAGCCAAGATCACAGCGGGAGCCCCTACGAGCAGTACTTC. Translation: CASSQDHSGSPYEQYF.